The clone carrying this TCR beta chain was observed at least ten times. The antigen is not known. The data derive from a study of early T cells in non-severe SARS-CoV-2 infection. Findings of the study overall: VDJdb matches were skewed toward anti-spike CD8 T cell responses.

TCRdb re-analysed the 5' RACE reads in MiXCR, keeping a single row per CDR3 protein. The sample records 25,000 to 35,000 distinct CDR3 sequences, 6.6% being singletons. This TCR was recovered from an adult who was a healthcare worker with PCR-confirmed SARS-CoV-2 infection or an uninfected control (not recorded which). Source material: whole blood.

CDR3 in DNA: TGTGCCAGCAGCCCACGGGAGGATAGCGATGAGCAGTTCTTC. This encodes CASSPREDSDEQFF. The chain carries TRBV11-2 and TRBJ2-1; TRBD2 agrees at 7 bases. The germline CDR1 and CDR2 sequences are SGHAT and FQNNGV. Germline trimming cut 5 bases from V and 8 bases from J; bases unmatched to any gene: 9. The CDR3 totals 14 residues.